These T cell receptor beta chains were read from a single sample in a study of CD8 T cells in Susac syndrome. TCRdb ran MiXCR on the immunoSEQ multiplex PCR reads and lists one entry per CDR3 protein. The sample yields tens of thousands of distinct CDR3 sequences, 93% seen once. Specimen: CD8+ T cells from PBMCs. Receptors originate from a human donor in good health. Both conserved end residues are part of each CDR3. A D gene is named only where the DNA matches it firmly. Size is stated for part of the rows, as once, few or many counts, or as a class when the clone is expanded.

v_gene	j_gene	d_gene	abundance	CDR3nt	CDR3aa
TRBV7-6	TRBJ1-1	TRBD1	-	TGTGCCAGCAGCTTACTCGAGACAGGGGGGCCGAACACTGAAGCTTTCTTT	CASSLLETGGPNTEAFF
TRBV4-3	TRBJ2-7	-	-	TGCGCCAGCAGCCACTCCCGGGACCCCGACGAGCAGTACTTC	CASSHSRDPDEQYF
TRBV2	TRBJ2-1	TRBD2	-	TGTGCCAGCAGTGAGAGGCGGGGGGGTGGTAATGAGCAGTTCTTC	CASSERRGGGNEQFF
TRBV13	TRBJ2-3	-	once	TGTGCCAGCAGCCCACCGAATCGTGGAGATACGCAGTATTTT	CASSPPNRGDTQYF
TRBV28	TRBJ2-7	TRBD1	-	TGTGCCAGCAGGACACGACAGGGTTGGTACGAGCAGTACTTC	CASRTRQGWYEQYF
TRBV20-1	TRBJ2-1	-	-	TGCAGTGCTAGAGGGCTAGTCGCCCTCCCTGAGCAGTTCTTC	CSARGLVALPEQFF
TRBV7-9	TRBJ2-1	-	-	TGTGCCAGCAGCCCGTACGCCGGGGGCAGCGGGGAGCAGTTCTTC	CASSPYAGGSGEQFF
TRBV10-2	TRBJ2-1	TRBD2	-	TGCGCCAGCTGGGAGGGCGGGGGGCCGTACAATGAGCAGTTCTTC	CASWEGGGPYNEQFF
TRBV6-6	TRBJ2-7	TRBD1	-	TGTGCCAGCAGCTCAAACAGGGGGCGATTCTACGAGCAGTACTTC	CASSSNRGRFYEQYF
TRBV5-1	TRBJ1-5	-	-	TGCGCCAGCAGCGAGGGCAGAGATCAGCCCCAGCATTTT	CASSEGRDQPQHF
TRBV20-1	TRBJ2-2	-	-	TGCAGTGCTAGAGATACCTCCGGGACGTTCGGGGAGCTGTTTTTT	CSARDTSGTFGELFF
TRBV6-1	TRBJ2-1	-	-	TGTGCCAGCAGCGCGGACGCCGGGACCTACAATGAGCAGTTCTTC	CASSADAGTYNEQFF
TRBV7-2	TRBJ2-7	-	-	TGTGCCAGCAGCTTTGGGAGAACCTACGAGCAGTACTTC	CASSFGRTYEQYF
TRBV29-1	TRBJ1-3	TRBD1	-	TGCAGCGCCAACAGACAGGGCTTTGGAAACACCATATATTTT	CSANRQGFGNTIYF
TRBV9	TRBJ2-1	TRBD2	-	TGTGCCAGCAGCGTAGACCTAGCGGGGGGCCCCACTGGCAATGAGCAGTTCTTC	CASSVDLAGGPTGNEQFF
TRBV20-1	TRBJ1-2	-	-	TGCAGTGCTAGAGATCCGGGCGGCGGAAACTATGGCTACACCTTC	CSARDPGGGNYGYTF
TRBV6-1	TRBJ2-1	-	-	TGTGCCAGAGGCGACGGGGAAGAGCAGTTCTTC	CARGDGEEQFF
TRBV29-1	TRBJ2-1	-	-	TGCAGCGTTATCCGCTCCTACAATGAGCAGTTCTTC	CSVIRSYNEQFF
TRBV7-2	TRBJ1-2	TRBD1	-	TGTGCCAGCAGGCCGGGACAGAGCTATGGCTACACCTTC	CASRPGQSYGYTF
TRBV7-9	TRBJ1-1	-	-	TGTGCCAGCAGCCTGGTGACAGGACAGAACACTGAAGCTTTCTTT	CASSLVTGQNTEAFF
TRBV5-6	TRBJ2-1	-	-	TGTGCCAGCAGCTTGGGGTCACAGGCCCTCTCCTACAATGAGCAGTTCTTC	CASSLGSQALSYNEQFF
TRBV27	TRBJ2-7	-	-	TGTGCCAGCAGTTTATCAGGGGCCAACTACGAGCAGTACTTC	CASSLSGANYEQYF
TRBV7-9	TRBJ1-2	-	-	TGTGCCAGCAGCCCCTCAGGGACTAACTATGGCTACACCTTC	CASSPSGTNYGYTF
TRBV7-2	TRBJ2-3	-	-	TGTGCCAGCAGCCCCTTCAGCCCTGGGACAGATACGCAGTATTTT	CASSPFSPGTDTQYF
TRBV6-5	TRBJ1-2	TRBD1	-	TGTGCCAGCAGTGCACAGGGGGGGTCGGGAGGCTACACCTTC	CASSAQGGSGGYTF
TRBV7-9	TRBJ1-2	TRBD1	-	TGTGCCAGCAGCTTAGCCTACCGGGACAGGGAGGTGGGCTACACCTTC	CASSLAYRDREVGYTF
TRBV6-2/TRBV6-3	TRBJ2-3	-	-	TGTGCCAGCAGTTACTCGAGCACCGGGAGCTCAGATACGCAGTATTTT	CASSYSSTGSSDTQYF
TRBV4-3	TRBJ2-3	TRBD2	-	TGCGCCAGCAGCCAATTGCGGGGGGGGAGCACAGATACGCAGTATTTT	CASSQLRGGSTDTQYF
TRBV27	TRBJ2-7	TRBD1	-	TGTGCCAGCAGTTGGGACAGTTCCTACGAGCAGTACTTC	CASSWDSSYEQYF
TRBV9	TRBJ1-3	-	-	TGTGCCAGCAGCCCGTCTAGTTACGCCATATATTTT	CASSPSSYAIYF
TRBV7-6	TRBJ2-5	-	-	TGTGCCAGCAGCCCGTGGACACAACAAGAGACCCAGTACTTC	CASSPWTQQETQYF
TRBV2	TRBJ2-6	-	-	TGTGCCAGCAGGGGCCCAGGGGTTGAAGACTCTGGGGCCAACGTCCTGACTTTC	CASRGPGVEDSGANVLTF
TRBV28	TRBJ1-2	-	-	TGTGCCAGCAGTTTTTATCTAGGGCAGGGGATCTATGGCTACACCTTC	CASSFYLGQGIYGYTF
TRBV11-2	TRBJ2-7	-	-	TGTGCCAGCAGCTTAGGGAGAGCAGGCCAGAGCTCCTACGAGCAGTACTTC	CASSLGRAGQSSYEQYF
TRBV19	TRBJ1-1	TRBD1	-	TGTGCCAGTATTGGCCACACAGGGGAGGACACTGAAGCTTTCTTT	CASIGHTGEDTEAFF
TRBV9	TRBJ2-3	TRBD1	-	TGTGCCAGCAGCGGACGCCCGGGGGGACAGGGGACTCGAGATACGCAGTATTTT	CASSGRPGGQGTRDTQYF
TRBV5-1	TRBJ2-3	-	-	TGCGCCAGCAGCTTGGAGTGGGGGCCCACAGATACGCAGTATTTT	CASSLEWGPTDTQYF
TRBV14	TRBJ2-6	-	-	TGTGCCAGCAGCTCTCTAGGTTCAGCTGGGGCCAACGTCCTGACTTTC	CASSSLGSAGANVLTF
TRBV15	TRBJ1-4	-	-	TGTGCCACCAGCACCCCGACAGGATCTAATGAAAAACTGTTTTTT	CATSTPTGSNEKLFF
TRBV4-3	TRBJ2-2	-	-	TGCGCCAGCAGCCAAGATCGAGGGGCCGTGCGCGGGGAGCTGTTTTTT	CASSQDRGAVRGELFF
TRBV2	TRBJ1-4	-	once	TGTGCCAGCAGGACGATTTACGAGGGGGGGGGTGAAAAACTGTTTTTT	CASRTIYEGGGEKLFF
TRBV14	TRBJ2-3	-	once	TGTGCCAGCAGCCCGATCGGGACTCGAAGCACAGATACGCAGTATTTT	CASSPIGTRSTDTQYF
TRBV5-6	TRBJ2-5	-	-	TGTGCCAGCAACGGAGAGACCCAGTACTTC	CASNGETQYF
TRBV5-4	TRBJ2-7	TRBD1	-	TGTGCCAGCAAAATGACAGGGGGCGCGACCGAGCAGTACTTC	CASKMTGGATEQYF
TRBV6-5	TRBJ2-5	-	-	TGTGCCAGCAGTTACTCTACAGGGATTGGGGAGACCCAGTACTTC	CASSYSTGIGETQYF
TRBV12-3/TRBV12-4	TRBJ2-7	-	-	TGTGCCAGCGGAATAGGGAACTACGAGCAGTACTTC	CASGIGNYEQYF
TRBV4-3	TRBJ1-6	-	-	TGCGCCAGCAGCCAAGACACCGGCAACTATAATTCACCCCTCCACTTT	CASSQDTGNYNSPLHF
TRBV7-8	TRBJ2-5	-	-	TGTGCCAGCAGCTTACTGACCTCAGCGTTGGGGGAGACCCAGTACTTC	CASSLLTSALGETQYF
TRBV7-9	TRBJ1-2	-	few	TGTGCCAGCAGCTTAGGGACTAACTATGGCTACACCTTC	CASSLGTNYGYTF